This TCR beta chain was recorded in a study of cytomegalovirus exposure and HLA in healthy donors. Germline V gene data show CDR1 as SGHTA and CDR2 as FQGNSA. This CDR3 region has 14 residues. As concerns this clone: Antigen unknown.

The PCR employed 60 Vbeta primers together with 13 Jbeta primers. Assay: immunoSEQ multiplex PCR; the TCRdb copy retains only in-frame clones and omits some. The data show about 110,000 clones, 65% to 80% seen once. Study-wide points: The likely origin of a cluster of highly shared sequence variants was a sequencing artifact.

The material sequenced was PBMCs. This sequence originates from a man in his thirties or forties in good health and CMV-seropositive. The V gene is TRBV7-2, the J gene TRBJ2-5; the match to TRBD1 covers 7 bases. The end of the DNA is better explained by TRBJ2-7, so the J call may be wrong. The CDR3, as DNA: TGTGCCAGCAGCTCTATGGGGACAGACTACGAGCAGTACTTC. Encoded protein: CASSSMGTDYEQYF.